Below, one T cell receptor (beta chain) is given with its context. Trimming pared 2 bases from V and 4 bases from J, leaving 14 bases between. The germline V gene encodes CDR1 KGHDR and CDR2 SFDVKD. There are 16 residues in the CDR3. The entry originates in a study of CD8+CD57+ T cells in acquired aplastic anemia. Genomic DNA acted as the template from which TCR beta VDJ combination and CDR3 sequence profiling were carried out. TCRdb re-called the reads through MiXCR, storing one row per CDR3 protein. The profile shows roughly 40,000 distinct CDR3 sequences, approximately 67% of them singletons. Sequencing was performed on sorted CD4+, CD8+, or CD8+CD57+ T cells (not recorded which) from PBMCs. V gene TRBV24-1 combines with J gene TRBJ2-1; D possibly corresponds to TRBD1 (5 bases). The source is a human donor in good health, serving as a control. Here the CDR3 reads CATSDYAGSRYNEQFF. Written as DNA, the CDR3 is TGTGCCACCAGTGATTATGCAGGGTCGAGGTACAATGAGCAGTTCTTC.